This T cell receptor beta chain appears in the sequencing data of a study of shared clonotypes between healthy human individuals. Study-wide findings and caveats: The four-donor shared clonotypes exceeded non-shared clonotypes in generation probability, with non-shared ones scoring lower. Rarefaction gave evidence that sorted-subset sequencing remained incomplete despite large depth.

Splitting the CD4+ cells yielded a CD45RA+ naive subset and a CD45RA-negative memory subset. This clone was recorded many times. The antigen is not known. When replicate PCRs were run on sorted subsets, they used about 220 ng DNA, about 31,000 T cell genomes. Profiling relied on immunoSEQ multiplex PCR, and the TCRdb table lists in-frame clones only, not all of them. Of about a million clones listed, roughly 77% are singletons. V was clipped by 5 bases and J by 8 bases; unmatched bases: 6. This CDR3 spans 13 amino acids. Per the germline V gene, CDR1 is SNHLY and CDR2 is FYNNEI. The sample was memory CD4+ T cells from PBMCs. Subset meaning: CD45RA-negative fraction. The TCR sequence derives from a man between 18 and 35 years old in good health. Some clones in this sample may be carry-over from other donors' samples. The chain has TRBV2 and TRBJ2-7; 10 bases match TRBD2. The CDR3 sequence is CASSPSGRVKQYF. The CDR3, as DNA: TGTGCCAGCAGTCCTAGCGGGAGAGTAAAGCAGTACTTC.